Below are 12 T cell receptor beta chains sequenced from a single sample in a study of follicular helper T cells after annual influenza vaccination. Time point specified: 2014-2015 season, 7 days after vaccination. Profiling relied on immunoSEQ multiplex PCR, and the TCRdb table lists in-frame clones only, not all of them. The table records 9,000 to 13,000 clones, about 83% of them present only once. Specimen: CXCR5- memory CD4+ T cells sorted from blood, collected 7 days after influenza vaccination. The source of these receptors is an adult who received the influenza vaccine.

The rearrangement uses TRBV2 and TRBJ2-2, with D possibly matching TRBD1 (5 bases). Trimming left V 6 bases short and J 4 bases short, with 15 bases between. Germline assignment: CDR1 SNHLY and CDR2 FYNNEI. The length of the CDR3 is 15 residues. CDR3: CASSGQGRGTGELFF. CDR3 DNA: TGTGCCAGCAGCGGTCAGGGAAGGGGCACCGGGGAGCTGTTTTTT. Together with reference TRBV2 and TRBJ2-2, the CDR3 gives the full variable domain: EPEVTQTPSHQVTQMGQEVILRCVPISNHLYFYWYRQILGQKVEFLVSFYNNEISEKSEIFDDQFSVERPDGSNFTLKIRSTKLEDSAMYFCASSGQGRGTGELFFGEGSRLTVL.

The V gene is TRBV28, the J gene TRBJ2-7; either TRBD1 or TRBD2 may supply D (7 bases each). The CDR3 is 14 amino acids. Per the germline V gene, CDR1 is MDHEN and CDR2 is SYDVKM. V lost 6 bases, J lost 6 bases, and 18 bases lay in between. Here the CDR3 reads CASRWGGQRPEQYF. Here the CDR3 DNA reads TGTGCCAGCAGGTGGGGGGGACAGAGGCCCGAGCAGTACTTC.

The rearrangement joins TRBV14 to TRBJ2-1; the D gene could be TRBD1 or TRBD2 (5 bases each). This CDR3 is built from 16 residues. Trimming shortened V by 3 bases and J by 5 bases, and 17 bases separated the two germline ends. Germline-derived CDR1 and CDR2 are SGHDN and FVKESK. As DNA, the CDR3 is TGTGCCAGCAGCCACGGCCAGGGAGCGTATCACAATGAGCAGTTCTTC. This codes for CASSHGQGAYHNEQFF.

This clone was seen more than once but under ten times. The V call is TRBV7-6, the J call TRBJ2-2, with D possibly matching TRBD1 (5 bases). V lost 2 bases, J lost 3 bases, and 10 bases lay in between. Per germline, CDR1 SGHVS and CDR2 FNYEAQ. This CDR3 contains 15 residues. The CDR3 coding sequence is TGTGCCAGCAGCTTATTTCAGGGCGACACCGGGGAGCTGTTTTTT. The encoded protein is CASSLFQGDTGELFF.

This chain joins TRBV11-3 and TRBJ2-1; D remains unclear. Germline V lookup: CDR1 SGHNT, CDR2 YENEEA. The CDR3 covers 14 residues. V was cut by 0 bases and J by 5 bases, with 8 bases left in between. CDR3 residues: CASSLDGHNNEQFF. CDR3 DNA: TGTGCCAGCAGCTTAGATGGCCACAACAATGAGCAGTTCTTC.

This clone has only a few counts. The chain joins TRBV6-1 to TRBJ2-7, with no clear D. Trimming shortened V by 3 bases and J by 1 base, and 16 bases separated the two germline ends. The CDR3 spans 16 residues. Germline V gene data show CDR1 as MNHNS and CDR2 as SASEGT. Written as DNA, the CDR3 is TGTGCCAGCAGTGATCGTGGGCGACAACCATCCTACGAGCAGTACTTC. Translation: CASSDRGRQPSYEQYF.

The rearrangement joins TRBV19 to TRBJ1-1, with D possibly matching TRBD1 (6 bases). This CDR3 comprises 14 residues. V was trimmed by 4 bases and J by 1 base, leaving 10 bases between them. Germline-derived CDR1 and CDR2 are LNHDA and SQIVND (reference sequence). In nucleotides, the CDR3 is TGTGCCAGTAGTACCACGGGACAGAACACTGAAGCTTTCTTT. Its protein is CASSTTGQNTEAFF.

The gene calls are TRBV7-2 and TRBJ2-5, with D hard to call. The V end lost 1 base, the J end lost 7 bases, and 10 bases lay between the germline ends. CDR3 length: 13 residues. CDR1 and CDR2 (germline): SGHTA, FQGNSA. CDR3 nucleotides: TGTGCCAGCAGCTTAGTCAAAAGCAGGACCCAGTACTTC. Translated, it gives CASSLVKSRTQYF.

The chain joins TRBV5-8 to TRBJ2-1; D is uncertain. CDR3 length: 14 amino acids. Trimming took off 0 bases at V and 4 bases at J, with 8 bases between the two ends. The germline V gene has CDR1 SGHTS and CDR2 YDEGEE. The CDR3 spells CASSLGQEYNEQFF. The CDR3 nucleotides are TGTGCCAGCAGCTTGGGGCAGGAGTACAATGAGCAGTTCTTC.

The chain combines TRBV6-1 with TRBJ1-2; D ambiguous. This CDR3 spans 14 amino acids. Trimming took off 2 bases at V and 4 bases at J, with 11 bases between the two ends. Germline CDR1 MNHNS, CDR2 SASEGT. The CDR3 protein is CASSENTGGYGYTF. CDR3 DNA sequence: TGTGCCAGCAGTGAAAACACTGGAGGCTATGGCTACACCTTC.

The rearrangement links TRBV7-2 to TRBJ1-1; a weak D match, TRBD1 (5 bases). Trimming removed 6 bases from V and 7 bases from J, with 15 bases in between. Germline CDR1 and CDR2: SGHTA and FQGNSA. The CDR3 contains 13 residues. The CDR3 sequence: CASSFQGRGEAFF. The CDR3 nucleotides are TGTGCCAGCAGTTTTCAGGGTAGGGGTGAAGCTTTCTTT.

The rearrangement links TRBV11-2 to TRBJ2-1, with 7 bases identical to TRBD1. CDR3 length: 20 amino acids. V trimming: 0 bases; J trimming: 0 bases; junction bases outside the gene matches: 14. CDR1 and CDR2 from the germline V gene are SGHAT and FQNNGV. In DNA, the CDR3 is TGTGCCAGCAGCTTAGATGGGACAGCAAGGGCCCAAAGCTCCTACAATGAGCAGTTCTTC. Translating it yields CASSLDGTARAQSSYNEQFF.